This T cell receptor (beta chain) was sequenced during a study of cytomegalovirus exposure and HLA in healthy donors. Whole-study results and caveats: Most TCR sequences were seen very rarely across donors, but some public TCRs occurred in many. Common viral pathogens were later found to be apparently linked to several of the most significant clusters. In vitro confirmation showed three CMV-associated chains to be CMV antigen specific.

Details on this clone: Its cognate antigen is unknown.

It was with 60 Vbeta and 13 Jbeta primers that the PCR ran. Some clones are missing from TCRdb's copy, which holds only in-frame ones; the method was immunoSEQ multiplex PCR. The repertoire holds about 200,000 clones, with approximately 86% as singletons. Trimming cost V 6 bases and J 0 bases; bases outside gene matches: 8. This CDR3 spans 16 amino acids. Germline V gene lookup returns CDR1 LNHDA and CDR2 SQIVND (reference sequence). The sequence came from a woman aged 25-40 years in good health and CMV-seronegative. This rearrangement joins TRBV19 to TRBJ1-3; 7 bases align to TRBD1. Sequenced input: PBMCs. CDR3 region: CASSPGTASSGNTIYF. The CDR3 bases are TGTGCCAGTAGCCCCGGGACAGCCTCCTCTGGAAACACCATATATTTT. Full variable domain (outside the CDR3, taken from reference TRBV19 and TRBJ1-3): DGGITQSPKYLFRKEGQNVTLSCEQNLNHDAMYWYRQDPGQGLRLIYYSQIVNDFQKGDIAEGYSVSREKKESFPLTVTSAQKNPTAFYLCASSPGTASSGNTIYFGEGSWLTVV.